The 9 T cell receptor beta chains below come from one sample, sequenced in a study. TCRdb passed the RT-PCR reads through MiXCR, listing each CDR3 protein once. The sample holds 550,000 to 750,000 distinct CDR3 sequences; over 12% are singletons and the top ten take 3.6%. Material for sequencing was memory CD4+ T cells from blood. These TCRs come from a female donor in good health, serving as a healthy control.

The V gene is TRBV5-6, the J gene TRBJ2-2; TRBD2 agrees at 14 bases. The J segment lost 5 bases and the V segment lost 1 base, leaving 7 bases of the junction unmatched. CDR1 is SGHDT, CDR2 YYEEEE, per germline. The CDR3 contains 18 residues. The CDR3 sequence: CASSLPGLAGEGTGELFF. The CDR3 coding sequence is TGTGCCAGCAGCTTGCCGGGACTAGCGGGAGAAGGAACCGGGGAGCTGTTTTTT.

This clonotype occurred a few times. This chain connects TRBV27 to TRBJ2-1, with 13 bases identical to TRBD2. The CDR3 is 19 amino acids. V trimming: 3 bases; J trimming: 5 bases; junction bases outside the gene matches: 13. Germline-derived CDR1 and CDR2 are MNHEY and SMNVEV (reference sequence). The CDR3, as DNA: TGTGCCAGCAGTTTCTCCGGTGTCGGACTAGCGGGAGATAACAATGAGCAGTTCTTC. Protein sequence: CASSFSGVGLAGDNNEQFF.

This clonotype was seen once. The chain has TRBV5-4 and TRBJ1-2; no reliable D call. V gave up 0 bases and J gave up 5 bases, with 11 bases separating them. This CDR3 has 14 amino acids. Germline V gene sequence: CDR1 SGHNT, CDR2 YYREEE (reference sequence). The CDR3 sequence is CASSLAQSGYGYTF. CDR3 DNA: TGTGCCAGCAGCTTGGCCCAAAGCGGTTATGGCTACACCTTC.

The J gene is TRBJ1-1, the V gene TRBV4-2, with D possibly being TRBD1 (5 bases). Germline V gives CDR1 LGHNA, CDR2 YNFKEQ. V was clipped by 2 bases and J by 14 bases, with 24 bases between them. This CDR3 contains 15 residues. In DNA, the CDR3 is TGTGCCAGCAGCCAAACCTTGAGCAGGGCTATCCAAGAATTCTTT. Protein product: CASSQTLSRAIQEFF.

The chain carries TRBV7-3 and TRBJ2-7; D gene ambiguous. The CDR3 covers 17 residues. Trimming cost V 3 bases and J 1 base, with 19 bases left between them. CDR1 SGHTA and CDR2 FQGTGA come from the germline V gene. DNA of the CDR3: TGTGCCAGCAGCTTCACATCGAAACTTCGCCGGTCCTACGAGCAGTACTTC. It codes for CASSFTSKLRRSYEQYF.

This clonotype occurred a few times. The chain couples TRBV30 to TRBJ1-1; a weak D match, TRBD1 (5 bases). With 1 base removed from V and 3 bases from J, the gap between germline ends came to 15 bases. The CDR3 length is 15 residues. Germline lookup yields CDR1 GTSNPN and CDR2 SVGIG (reference sequence). The CDR3 region has the DNA TGTGCCTGGAGTGGCGTTTCTGGGGCGGACACTGAAGCTTTCTTT. Protein sequence: CAWSGVSGADTEAFF. Supplemented by reference TRBV30 and TRBJ1-1, the full variable domain reads SQTIHQWPATLVQPVGSPLSLECTVEGTSNPNLYWYRQAAGRGLQLLFYSVGIGQISSEVPQNLSASRPQDRQFILSSKKLLLSDSGFYLCAWSGVSGADTEAFFGQGTRLTVV.

This clonotype appeared many times. The rearrangement links TRBV5-1 to TRBJ2-7, with a weak D call TRBD1 (7 bases). The CDR3 has 15 amino acids. V gave up 4 bases and J gave up 0 bases, with 14 bases separating them. Looked up from germline, CDR1 is SGHRS and CDR2 is YFSETQ. CDR3 nucleotides: TGCGCCAGCAGCCCGGGGGACAGTAACTCCTACGAGCAGTACTTC. This translates into CASSPGDSNSYEQYF.

The chain employs TRBV6-5 and TRBJ2-7, with D perhaps matching TRBD1 or TRBD2 (7 bases each). This CDR3 is 16 amino acids long. Between the trimmed V and J ends, which lost 8 bases and 7 bases, there was a span of 27 bases. Germline CDR1 is MNHEY and CDR2 is SVGAGI. The CDR3 DNA reads TGTGCCAGCCAACGGACAGGTTCCACTCCGGGGGGTGAGCAGTACTTC. This encodes CASQRTGSTPGGEQYF.

This clonotype was found a few times. This chain uses TRBV7-8 with TRBJ2-3; TRBD1 matches at 9 bases. CDR3 length: 15 residues. Germline lookup yields CDR1 SGHVS and CDR2 FQNEAQ. V shed 7 bases and J 1 base; nucleotides not matched to a gene: 6. CDR3 nucleotide sequence: TGTGCCAGCACTCACAGGGGGCAGGGCACAGATACGCAGTATTTT. This codes for CASTHRGQGTDTQYF.